The next 7 T cell receptor beta chains were all read from a single sample in a study of response to subunit inactivated influenza vaccine. In TCRdb, the RT-PCR reads were re-called with MiXCR into one record per CDR3 protein. The sample has around 790,000 distinct CDR3 sequences; about 20% are singletons. Sequences were derived from PBMCs from blood, sampled 4 to 6 days after vaccination. These receptors all come from a man aged 50 or older who received an inactivated influenza vaccine.

The chain links TRBV4-3 to TRBJ2-5; unclear D gene. The CDR3 is 14 amino acids. Germline V lookup: CDR1 LGHNA, CDR2 YSLEER. V shed 3 bases and J shed 2 bases, with 10 bases lying between them. The CDR3 sequence: CASSQNGRQETQYF. The CDR3 DNA is TGCGCCAGCAGCCAGAACGGCAGGCAAGAGACCCAGTACTTC.

The chain recombines TRBV14 with TRBJ1-4; D is unresolved. Germline V gene sequence: CDR1 SGHDN, CDR2 FVKESK. V was shortened by 0 bases and J by 8 bases, with 16 bases between the two germline ends. This CDR3 comprises 16 residues. The CDR3 protein is CASSQEFDGRWEKLFF. The CDR3 DNA follows: TGTGCCAGCAGCCAAGAATTTGATGGACGGTGGGAAAAACTGTTTTTT. Variable domain in full (rest from reference TRBV14 and TRBJ1-4): EAGVTQFPSHSVIEKGQTVTLRCDPISGHDNLYWYRRVMGKEIKFLLHFVKESKQDESGMPNNRFLAERTGGTYSTLKVQPAELEDSGVYFCASSQEFDGRWEKLFFGSGTQLSVL.

Only a few counts were recorded for this clonotype. V usage is TRBV6-5 and J usage is TRBJ2-3; D unclear. Between the trimmed V and J ends, which lost 2 bases and 4 bases, there was a span of 13 bases. The CDR3 has 15 amino acids. Germline V gene sequence: CDR1 MNHEY, CDR2 SVGAGI. CDR3 amino acids: CASSYTYLGPDTQYF. Written as DNA, the CDR3 is TGTGCCAGCAGTTACACTTACCTGGGCCCAGATACGCAGTATTTT.

The chain combines TRBV7-2 with TRBJ2-2, with 8 positions matching TRBD2. CDR3 length: 14 amino acids. Trimming took 5 bases from V and 3 from J; bases not matched to a gene: 2. Germline CDR1 SGHTA, CDR2 FQGNSA. CDR3 in DNA: TGTGCCAGCAGCCCGGGAGGGGACACCGGGGAGCTGTTTTTT. Protein: CASSPGGDTGELFF.

Many counts were recorded for this clonotype. Its ends do not fully match the called genes, so a read error is possible. The rearrangement links TRBV7-2 to TRBJ2-1; TRBD2 matches at 11 bases. Per germline, CDR1 SGHTA and CDR2 FQGNSA. The CDR3 runs 15 residues. CDR3 amino acids: CASSLVAGGYNEQFF. The CDR3 DNA reads as TGTGCCAGCAGTTTAGTAGCGGGAGGGTACAATGAGCAGTTCTTC. Looking up the rest from reference TRBV7-2 and TRBJ2-1 gives the full variable domain: GAGVSQSPSNKVTEKGKDVELRCDPISGHTALYWYRQSLGQGLEFLIYFQGNSAPDKSGLPSDRFSAERTGGSVSTLTIQRTQQEDSAVYLCASSLVAGGYNEQFFGPGTRLTVL.

The rearrangement uses TRBV14 and TRBJ2-1, with D hard to call. Germline loops: CDR1 SGHDN, CDR2 FVKESK. This CDR3 has 15 amino acids. V lost 4 bases, J lost 8 bases, and 18 bases lay in between. DNA of the CDR3: TGTGCCAGCAGCCGAGCCTACCCGCTAGTATATGAGCAGTTCTTC. As protein: CASSRAYPLVYEQFF.

The V and J genes are TRBV5-1 and TRBJ1-2, with a tentative D call TRBD1 (6 bases). There are 12 residues in the CDR3. Trimming pared 9 bases from V and 4 bases from J, leaving 13 bases between. Germline V gene data show CDR1 as SGHRS and CDR2 as YFSETQ. CDR3 region: CANLDRPYGYTF. In DNA, the CDR3 is TGCGCCAACCTCGACAGGCCCTATGGCTACACCTTC.